Below are 22 T cell receptor beta chains sequenced from a single sample in a study of neurological immune-mediated disorders. MiXCR was run by TCRdb on the 5' RACE reads, yielding one entry per CDR3 protein. The table includes just under 45,000 distinct CDR3 sequences, around a fifth detected once. Time point described: technical triplicate 3. Sample: PBMCs. These receptors were obtained from a man in his fifties or sixties with HTLV-1-associated myelopathy (HAM/TSP).

Worth noting for this clonotype: Germline is not matched at one junction end, which may reflect a read error. J is TRBJ2-2 and V is TRBV7-9; 7 nucleotides match TRBD1. There are 15 residues in the CDR3. The V gene's germline CDR1 is SEHNR and CDR2 FQNEAQ (reference sequence). In DNA, the CDR3 is TGCGCCAGCAGCCGGACAGGAAAAAGGACCGGGGAGCTGTTTTTT. Its translation: CASSRTGKRTGELFF.

This clonotype is labeled as large. The chain employs TRBV4-1 and TRBJ1-1, with 7 nucleotides matching TRBD1. The CDR3 is 14 amino acids. J gave up 4 bases and V 6 bases, and 8 bases lay outside the gene matches. From germline, CDR1 is MGHRA and CDR2 YSYEKL. The CDR3 DNA follows: TGCGCCAGCAGAGGGGGCTTTCGGGGCACTGAAGCTTTCTTT. Its protein is CASRGGFRGTEAFF.

Of note for this clonotype: One end of the junction fails to match germline, which may point to a read error. The chain employs TRBV5-1 and TRBJ2-2, with D possibly matching TRBD2 (5 bases). CDR3 length: 14 residues. Germline CDR1 reads SGHRS; CDR2 reads YFSETQ. The CDR3 sequence is CASSTPEGIGDLFF. The CDR3, as DNA: TGCGCCAGCAGCACCCCAGAGGGCATCGGGGATCTGTTTTTT.

This clonotype has a count of ten or more. This chain joins TRBV24-1 and TRBJ1-5; D call uncertain. The V and J ends lost 4 bases and 15 bases respectively, with 15 bases between them. CDR3 length: 12 amino acids. The germline V gene has CDR1 KGHDR and CDR2 SFDVKD. The chain's CDR3 is CATSDPSKLMHF. DNA of the CDR3: TGTGCCACCAGTGACCCAAGCAAGCTAATGCATTTT.

This clonotype was seen ten or more times. CDR3 protein: CASSYSGPTSYNEQFF. The CDR3 nucleotides read TGTGCCAGCAGCTATAGCGGCCCTACCTCCTACAATGAGCAGTTCTTC. V usage is TRBV5-4 and J usage is TRBJ2-1; a weak D match, TRBD2 (6 bases). CDR1 SGHNT and CDR2 YYREEE come from the germline V gene (reference sequence). The CDR3 has 16 amino acids. Between the trimmed V and J ends, which lost 3 bases and 0 bases, there was a span of 13 bases.

The chain employs TRBV20-1 and TRBJ2-2; D possibly corresponds to TRBD2 (5 bases). CDR3 length: 14 residues. Deletions cut 5 bases from V and 0 bases from J, with 10 bases between. Germline V CDR1 and CDR2: DFQATT, SNEGSKA (reference sequence). The CDR3 reads CSALAPANTGELFF. DNA for the CDR3: TGCAGTGCTTTAGCGCCGGCGAACACCGGGGAGCTGTTTTTT.

This clonotype is labeled as medium-sized (0.01 to 0.1%). CDR3 sequence: CSAGDRVNTEAFF. CDR3 in DNA: TGCAGCGCTGGGGACAGGGTTAACACTGAAGCTTTCTTT. The J gene is TRBJ1-1, the V gene TRBV29-1; TRBD1 agrees at 9 bases. The CDR3 spans 13 residues. J was trimmed by 2 bases and V by 7 bases; bases with no gene match: 5. Looked up from germline, CDR1 is SQVTM and CDR2 is ANQGSEA.

This clonotype was seen many times. The chain combines TRBV4-2 with TRBJ2-7; D is uncertain. This CDR3 has 13 amino acids. V lost 2 bases to trimming and J lost 3 bases, with 8 bases between them. Germline V gene data show CDR1 as LGHNA and CDR2 as YNFKEQ. The CDR3 loop is CASSQNEFYEQYF. Here the CDR3 DNA reads TGTGCCAGCAGCCAAAACGAGTTCTACGAGCAGTACTTC.

This clonotype was detected many times. The CDR3 DNA follows: TGTGCCATCAGTGTTGCCGTTGGGACAGGGGGCGGTGAGCAGTTCTTC. Protein sequence: CAISVAVGTGGGEQFF. V and J are TRBV10-3 and TRBJ2-1; 12 bases align to TRBD1. Germline-derived CDR1 and CDR2 are ENHRY and SYGVKD. The V segment lost 4 bases and the J segment 9 bases; nucleotides outside the gene matches: 10. This CDR3 contains 16 residues.

This chain links TRBV20-1 with TRBJ2-3; D call uncertain. The CDR3 has 14 amino acids. Germline-derived CDR1 and CDR2 are DFQATT and SNEGSKA (reference sequence). V was pared by 1 base and J by 2 bases, with 10 bases between. The CDR3 DNA follows: TGCAGTGCTAGAGCATTGAGCTACACAGATACGCAGTATTTT. Encoded protein: CSARALSYTDTQYF.

The rearrangement joins TRBV12-3 or TRBV12-4 to TRBJ2-1; 7 bases agree with TRBD2. This CDR3 region has 15 residues. The DNA of the CDR3 is TGTGTTAGCAGTTTAGTAGCGGGTCCCTACAATGAGCAGTTCTTC. The encoded protein is CVSSLVAGPYNEQFF.

This clonotype was recorded at least ten times. The rearrangement joins TRBV20-1 to TRBJ2-5, with no clear D. This CDR3 comprises 14 residues. CDR1 DFQATT and CDR2 SNEGSKA come from the germline V gene (reference sequence). Trimming removed 1 base from V and 0 bases from J, with 9 bases in between. The CDR3 bases are TGCAGTGCTAGAGTAGACGCCCACCAAGAGACCCAGTACTTC. It encodes CSARVDAHQETQYF.

This clonotype was recorded once. A single base separates this from a much larger clone, so it may be a read error. The chain employs TRBV5-6 and TRBJ2-7; 8 bases agree with TRBD1. The V gene's germline CDR1 is SGHDT and CDR2 YYEEEE. This CDR3 region has 14 residues. The CDR3 DNA reads TGTGCCAGCATCTTGTCGGGACAGGCGAGGGAGCAGTACTTC. It encodes CASILSGQAREQYF.

This clonotype was counted at least ten times. V gene TRBV29-1 combines with J gene TRBJ2-3; D perhaps matches TRBD2 (6 bases). Germline V CDR1 and CDR2: SQVTM, ANQGSEA. CDR3 length: 14 amino acids. V lost 6 bases, J lost 4 bases, and 17 bases lay in between. The CDR3 loop is CSVEGREPADTQYF. The CDR3 nucleotides are TGCAGCGTGGAGGGCCGGGAGCCGGCAGATACGCAGTATTTT.

This clonotype was recorded at least ten times. V gene TRBV5-1 combines with J gene TRBJ2-2; D is perhaps TRBD2 (6 bases). The CDR3 is 15 amino acids. Germline-derived CDR1 and CDR2 are SGHRS and YFSETQ. Trimming removed 6 bases at V and 2 bases at J, with 14 bases between. In nucleotides, the CDR3 is TGCGCCAGCACCTCTCTCGGGAGAAACACCGGGGAGCTGTTTTTT. It yields the protein CASTSLGRNTGELFF.

This clonotype was recorded at least ten times. The chain couples TRBV20-1 to TRBJ2-1; TRBD2 aligns across 8 bases. Trimming took 6 bases from V and 6 from J; bases not matched to a gene: 7. Germline assignment: CDR1 DFQATT and CDR2 SNEGSKA (reference sequence). The CDR3 extends over 13 amino acids. The CDR3 here is CSADSGNLNEQFF. In DNA, the CDR3 is TGCAGTGCCGATAGCGGGAATCTCAATGAGCAGTTCTTC.

This clonotype is classed as medium-sized. The chain links TRBV29-1 to TRBJ2-1; TRBD1 aligns across 10 bases. Germline values: CDR1 SQVTM, CDR2 ANQGSEA. The junction had 6 bases not matched to a gene; V was cut back by 4 bases and J by 0 bases. The CDR3 has 16 amino acids. The CDR3 sequence is CSVGGDRGASYNEQFF. The CDR3 region has the DNA TGCAGCGTTGGGGGGGACAGGGGAGCCTCCTACAATGAGCAGTTCTTC.

This clonotype has a count of ten or more. The gene calls are TRBV7-9 and TRBJ2-3; D is ambiguous. With 2 bases removed from V and 0 bases from J, the gap between germline ends came to 9 bases. CDR1 is SEHNR and CDR2 is FQNEAQ in the germline V gene (reference sequence). There are 15 residues in the CDR3. CDR3 residues: CASSLLGGSTDTQYF. In DNA, the CDR3 is TGTGCCAGCAGCTTACTCGGCGGTAGCACAGATACGCAGTATTTT.

This clonotype was detected only a few times. The chain is built from TRBV27 and TRBJ2-2, with 10 nucleotides matching TRBD1. V shed 6 bases, J shed 3 bases, and the junction held 4 bases outside the gene matches. The CDR3 has 15 amino acids. CDR1 is MNHEY, CDR2 SMNVEV, per germline (reference sequence). The CDR3 reads CASSSGTGDTGELFF. The DNA of the CDR3 is TGTGCCAGCAGCTCCGGGACAGGGGACACCGGGGAGCTGTTTTTT.

This clonotype has only a few counts. The chain is built from TRBV20-1 and TRBJ2-2; TRBD1 aligns across 10 bases. Germline CDR1 and CDR2: DFQATT and SNEGSKA (reference sequence). This CDR3 is built from 14 residues. V lost 5 bases and J lost 6; bases outside the gene matches: 6. The CDR3 reads CSAGQGGVAGELFF. The CDR3 DNA is TGCAGTGCTGGACAGGGGGGGGTCGCCGGGGAGCTGTTTTTT.

This clonotype was seen ten or more times. The gene calls are TRBV5-6 and TRBJ2-7; a weak D match, TRBD1 (5 bases). This CDR3 has 11 residues. The V end was cut by 2 bases, the J end by 7 bases, with 7 bases between. Looked up from germline, CDR1 is SGHDT and CDR2 is YYEEEE. The CDR3 DNA reads TGTGCCAGCAGCTTAAAGGGGGAGCAGTACTTC. Its protein is CASSLKGEQYF.

This clonotype has ten or more counts. This rearrangement joins TRBV12-3 or TRBV12-4 to TRBJ2-1; the D gene is possibly TRBD2 (6 bases). The CDR3 loop spans 16 amino acids. V was clipped by 7 bases and J by 1 base, with 17 bases between them. CDR3: CASNHRGAGSYNEQFF. As DNA, the CDR3 is TGTGCCAGCAATCACCGGGGAGCGGGTTCCTACAATGAGCAGTTCTTC.